The 15 T cell receptor beta chains in this list originate from one sample, sequenced in a study of blood T cell repertoires in COVID-19. The repertoire was sequenced with immunoSEQ multiplex PCR; TCRdb's copy has only in-frame clones and lacks some. The profile covers 120,000 to 150,000 clones, with 88% appearing a single time and more than 1% taken by the ten largest. Material: PBMCs or T cells enriched from blood (not recorded which). Receptor source: a woman aged 25-40 years with acute COVID-19.

The chain has TRBV7-9 and TRBJ1-2; D uncertain. V was trimmed by 1 base and J by 7 bases, leaving 7 bases between them. Germline values: CDR1 SEHNR, CDR2 FQNEAQ (reference sequence). CDR3 length equals 12 residues. For the CDR3, the DNA is TGTGCCAGCAGCTTAGATCAGTCTGGCTACACCTTC. As protein: CASSLDQSGYTF.

J is TRBJ2-3 and V is TRBV7-6; the match to TRBD2 covers 12 bases. Germline loops: CDR1 SGHVS, CDR2 FNYEAQ. V was clipped by 5 bases and J by 2 bases; unmatched bases: 8. The CDR3 is made up of 17 amino acids. CDR3 sequence reads: CASSPWTSGTYTDTQYF. The CDR3 bases are TGTGCCAGCAGCCCCTGGACTAGCGGGACATACACAGATACGCAGTATTTT.

The J gene is TRBJ2-7, the V gene TRBV19; possible D gene TRBD1, 6 bases. CDR3 length equals 14 residues. Germline values: CDR1 LNHDA, CDR2 SQIVND (reference sequence). V gave up 1 base and J gave up 6 bases, with 13 bases separating them. CDR3: CASSIVEGVSEQYF. In DNA form, the CDR3 reads TGTGCCAGTAGTATAGTCGAGGGGGTCTCCGAGCAGTACTTC.

The chain's CDR3 is CATSSGGLATNEQFF. CDR3 in DNA: TGTGCCACCAGCAGTGGGGGACTAGCGACCAATGAGCAGTTCTTC. The gene calls are TRBV15 and TRBJ2-1, with 10 bases aligning to TRBD2. After removal of 3 bases from V and 6 bases from J, the junction contained 5 bases not matched to a gene. Per germline, CDR1 LNHNV and CDR2 YYDKDF (reference sequence). CDR3 length equals 15 residues.

The chain couples TRBV2 to TRBJ2-3, with TRBD1 matching over 8 bases. The germline gives CDR1 SNHLY, CDR2 FYNNEI. This CDR3 is built from 15 residues. V dropped 4 bases and J dropped 2; count of bases not matched to a gene: 5. The CDR3 DNA sequence: TGTGCCAGCAGTGGGTGGACAGGGACCACAGATACGCAGTATTTT. This translates into CASSGWTGTTDTQYF.

DNA for the CDR3: TGTGCCAGCAGCGTAGGGCAGGGGACGGGAACGTTCGACAATGAGCAGTTCTTC. Translation: CASSVGQGTGTFDNEQFF. The chain joins TRBV9 to TRBJ2-1, with D maybe TRBD1 (6 bases). CDR3 length equals 18 residues. V was clipped by 0 bases and J by 5 bases, with 21 bases between them. Germline lookup yields CDR1 SGDLS and CDR2 YYNGEE. The full variable domain, in which reference TRBV9 and TRBJ2-1 provide the parts outside the CDR3, is DSGVTQTPKHLITATGQRVTLRCSPRSGDLSVYWYQQSLDQGLQFLIQYYNGEERAKGNILERFSAQQFPDLHSELNLSSLELGDSALYFCASSVGQGTGTFDNEQFFGPGTRLTVL.

V usage is TRBV10-3 and J usage is TRBJ2-7, with D possibly TRBD1 on 7 matching bases. The CDR3 has 15 amino acids. V lost 8 bases and J lost 3, with 20 bases in between. In germline, CDR1 is ENHRY, CDR2 SYGVKD. The DNA of the CDR3 is TGTGCCATCCAGGGGGGAGAAGGGCGGCACTACGAGCAGTACTTC. Its protein product is CAIQGGEGRHYEQYF.

V usage is TRBV7-2 and J usage is TRBJ2-5; TRBD2 aligns across 14 bases. Germline V gives CDR1 SGHTA, CDR2 FQGNSA. The CDR3 spans 16 residues. V shed 5 bases, J shed 5 bases, and the junction held 7 bases outside the gene matches. The CDR3 protein is CASSPRLAGGGETQYF. The CDR3 nucleotides are TGTGCCAGCAGCCCGCGACTAGCGGGAGGGGGGGAGACCCAGTACTTC.

The chain uses TRBV7-9 and TRBJ2-3; 7 bases map to TRBD2. Germline V lookup: CDR1 SEHNR, CDR2 FQNEAQ (reference sequence). Trimming removed 4 bases from V and 1 base from J; junction bases left unmatched: 17. The CDR3 spans 19 residues. CDR3 in DNA: TGTGCCAGCAGCTCCAGGATAGGACTAGGTGAATCAGGCACAGATACGCAGTATTTT. Translating it yields CASSSRIGLGESGTDTQYF.

This clone showed up just once. The chain has TRBV28 and TRBJ1-2, with 8 bases fitting TRBD1. The CDR3 has 14 residues. V shed 6 bases and J 5 bases; nucleotides not matched to a gene: 8. The germline gives CDR1 MDHEN, CDR2 SYDVKM. The CDR3 DNA reads TGTGCCAGCAGGCGCCCAGGGACAGGATATGGCTACACCTTC. Translation gives CASRRPGTGYGYTF.

V gene TRBV24-1 combines with J gene TRBJ2-2, with 8 bases aligning to TRBD1. The CDR3 extends over 17 amino acids. V dropped 0 bases and J dropped 2; count of bases not matched to a gene: 4. Germline-derived CDR1 and CDR2 are KGHDR and SFDVKD. CDR3 residues: CATSDLRQGSNTGELFF. The CDR3 DNA is TGTGCCACCAGTGATTTGAGACAGGGGTCCAACACCGGGGAGCTGTTTTTT.

The J gene is TRBJ1-1, the V gene TRBV10-3, with 7 bases fitting TRBD1. From germline, CDR1 is ENHRY and CDR2 SYGVKD. There are 16 residues in the CDR3. The V segment lost 0 bases and the J segment 1 base; nucleotides outside the gene matches: 5. CDR3 sequence reads: CAISESRQGWNTEAFF. The CDR3 DNA follows: TGTGCCATCAGTGAGTCTAGACAGGGCTGGAACACTGAAGCTTTCTTT.

This clone was detected once. This chain uses TRBV7-3 with TRBJ2-7; 8 bases map to TRBD1. The germline CDR1 and CDR2 sequences are SGHTA and FQGTGA. Trimming removed 3 bases from V and 6 bases from J; junction bases left unmatched: 1. The CDR3 extends over 12 amino acids. DNA for the CDR3: TGTGCCAGCAGCTTCGACAGGGGCGAGCAGTACTTC. It yields the protein CASSFDRGEQYF. Looking up the rest from reference TRBV7-3 and TRBJ2-7 gives the full variable domain: GAGVSQTPSNKVTEKGKYVELRCDPISGHTALYWYRQSLGQGPEFLIYFQGTGAADDSGLPNDRFFAVRPEGSVSTLKIQRTERGDSAVYLCASSFDRGEQYFGPGTRLTVT.

The genes are TRBV6-5 and TRBJ1-2; no definite D call. From germline, CDR1 is MNHEY and CDR2 SVGAGI. The CDR3 sequence is 13 residues long. Trimming stripped 4 bases from V and 1 base from J, with 7 bases between. The CDR3 sequence is CASSSTDNYGYTF. CDR3 in DNA: TGTGCCAGCAGTTCCACAGATAACTATGGCTACACCTTC.

This clone has only one observation. The genes are TRBV25-1 and TRBJ2-7; D possibly corresponds to TRBD2 (5 bases). This CDR3 has 12 amino acids. CDR1 is MGHDK and CDR2 is SYGVNS in the germline V gene. Trimming took 6 bases from V and 7 from J, leaving 13 bases between them. CDR3 in amino acids: CASRSGSGEQYF. Written as DNA, the CDR3 is TGTGCCAGCAGATCGGGGTCGGGAGAGCAGTACTTC.